These 8 T cell receptor beta chains originate from one sample sequenced in a study of regulatory T cells in long-lasting Graves disease (dated by TCRdb to 2020 to 2022). Interpreted using the paper, the time point label stands for: newly diagnosed GD, antithyroid drugs for less than 3 months. For both TCR sequencing and RNA sequencing, RNA was extracted from PBMCs using TRIzol. The library relied on multiplex PCR. The instrument given in TCRdb is Illumina HiSeq 4000. To build TCR beta libraries, CDR3 regions were amplified by Arm-PCR using iRepertoire HTBI primers. Clones were called with MiXCR by TCRdb after fastp trimmed the public reads at Q25, and only in-frame beta chains were retained. Entries that share a CDR3 protein sequence are merged under the most common genes and DNA. The sample profile shows about 540,000 distinct CDR3 sequences; roughly 14% of them were found once. More than 8.5% of the sample comes from the top ten.

The same sample was also used in a study of T cells in Graves' hyperthyroidism and ophthalmopathy.

The source was peripheral blood mononuclear cells (PBMCs), collected at new diagnosis, from a patient treated with antithyroid drugs. These receptors were obtained from a man younger than 45 with Graves disease. Donor details come from another sample of the same person, matched by shared clones.

This chain links TRBV20-1 with TRBJ2-1, with 10 bases fitting TRBD1. CDR1 is DFQATT and CDR2 is SNEGSKA in the germline V gene (reference sequence). The CDR3 length is 14 residues. V shed 0 bases and J 9 bases; nucleotides not matched to a gene: 5. CDR3 sequence reads: CSARDRQGAGEQFF. Here the CDR3 DNA reads TGCAGTGCTAGAGATCGACAGGGGGCGGGTGAGCAGTTCTTC.

To note about this clonotype: A much larger clonotype is one base distant, so this may be a read error. The chain links TRBV10-2 to TRBJ2-1; 7 nucleotides line up with TRBD2. V trimming: 6 bases; J trimming: 6 bases; junction bases outside the gene matches: 8. Germline CDR1 reads WSHSY; CDR2 reads SAAADI. This CDR3 has 14 amino acids. CDR3 DNA: TGCGCCAGCAGAGTAGCGGGCATGGCCAATGAGCAGTTCTTC. Protein sequence: CASRVAGMANEQFF.

There are a few counts of this clonotype. This rearrangement joins TRBV6-2 or TRBV6-3 to TRBJ2-1; D not resolved. Germline V gene data show CDR1 as MNHEY and CDR2 as SVGEGT. There are 12 residues in the CDR3. V lost 5 bases and J lost 3, with 5 bases in between. For the CDR3, the DNA is TGTGCCAGCAGTATATACTACAATGAGCAGTTCTTC. It codes for CASSIYYNEQFF.

This clonotype was found a few times. The junction and the germline gene differ at one end; a read error may be behind it. The chain recombines TRBV30 with TRBJ2-2, with D maybe TRBD2 (5 bases). This CDR3 spans 14 amino acids. CDR1 GTSNPN and CDR2 SVGIG come from the germline V gene (reference sequence). The CDR3 DNA reads TGTGCCTGGAGTGAGGTTACGAACACCGGGGAGCTGTCTTTT. This sequence encodes CAWSEVTNTGELSF.

This clonotype was counted many times. The chain recombines TRBV29-1 with TRBJ2-7, with D maybe TRBD2 (6 bases). The CDR3 has 12 residues. Germline CDR1 is SQVTM and CDR2 is ANQGSEA. The V end was cut by 5 bases, the J end by 5 bases, with 13 bases between. Here the CDR3 reads CSVYGGDDEQYF. For the CDR3, the DNA is TGCAGCGTTTATGGCGGGGACGACGAGCAGTACTTC.

This clonotype has a handful of counts. This chain uses TRBV15 with TRBJ2-7; 8 bases fit TRBD1. The germline gives CDR1 LNHNV, CDR2 YYDKDF (reference sequence). The CDR3 contains 15 residues. V was pared by 4 bases and J by 4 bases, with 9 bases of the junction left unmatched. This CDR3 reads CATSTRPDRDYEQYF. CDR3 DNA sequence: TGTGCCACCAGCACTCGACCGGACAGGGATTACGAGCAGTACTTC.

A few counts support this clonotype. The chain is built from TRBV28 and TRBJ1-4; D gene ambiguous. Germline values: CDR1 MDHEN, CDR2 SYDVKM. V lost 2 bases and J 5 bases, leaving 12 bases between the germline ends. This CDR3 spans 15 amino acids. The CDR3 reads CASSLGGSQNEKLFF. CDR3 in DNA: TGTGCCAGCAGTTTAGGTGGCAGCCAAAATGAAAAACTGTTTTTT. Using reference TRBV28 and TRBJ1-4 for the parts outside the CDR3, the full variable domain is DVKVTQSSRYLVKRTGEKVFLECVQDMDHENMFWYRQDPGLGLRLIYFSYDVKMKEKGDIPEGYSVSREKKERFSLILESASTNQTSMYLCASSLGGSQNEKLFFGSGTQLSVL.

This clonotype was recorded many times. CDR3 coding DNA: TGTGCCAGCAGCTTAGACAGGCTCCCCACAGATACGCAGTATTTT. Translation gives CASSLDRLPTDTQYF. The chain combines TRBV7-2 with TRBJ2-3, with D possibly matching TRBD1 (5 bases). Germline CDR1 is SGHTA and CDR2 is FQGNSA. Trimming removed 1 base at V and 2 bases at J, with 10 bases between. This CDR3 contains 15 residues.